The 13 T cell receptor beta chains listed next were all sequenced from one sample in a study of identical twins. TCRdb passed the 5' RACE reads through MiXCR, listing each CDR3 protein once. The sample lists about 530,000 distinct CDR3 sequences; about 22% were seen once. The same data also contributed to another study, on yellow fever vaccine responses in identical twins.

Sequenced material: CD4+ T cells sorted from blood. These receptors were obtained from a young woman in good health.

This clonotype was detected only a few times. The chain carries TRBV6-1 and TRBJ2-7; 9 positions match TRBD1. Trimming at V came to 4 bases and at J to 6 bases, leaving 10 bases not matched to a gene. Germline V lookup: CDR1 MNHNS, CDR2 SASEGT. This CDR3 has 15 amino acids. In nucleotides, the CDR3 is TGTGCCAGCAGTGCCACCGGGACAGGGAGCGGCGAGCAGTACTTC. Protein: CASSATGTGSGEQYF.

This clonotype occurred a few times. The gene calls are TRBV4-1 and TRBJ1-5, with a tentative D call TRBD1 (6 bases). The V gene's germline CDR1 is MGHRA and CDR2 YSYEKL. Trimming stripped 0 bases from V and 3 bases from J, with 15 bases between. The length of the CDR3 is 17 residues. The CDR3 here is CASSQDRGGGNNQPQHF. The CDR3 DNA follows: TGCGCCAGCAGCCAAGATCGGGGAGGGGGGAACAATCAGCCCCAGCATTTT.

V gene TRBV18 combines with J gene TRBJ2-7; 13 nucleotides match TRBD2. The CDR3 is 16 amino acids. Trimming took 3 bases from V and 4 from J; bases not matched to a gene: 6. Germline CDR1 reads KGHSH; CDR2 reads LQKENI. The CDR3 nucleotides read TGTGCCAGCTCACCCCCCGGACTAGCGGGAGATTACGAGCAGTACTTC. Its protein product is CASSPPGLAGDYEQYF.

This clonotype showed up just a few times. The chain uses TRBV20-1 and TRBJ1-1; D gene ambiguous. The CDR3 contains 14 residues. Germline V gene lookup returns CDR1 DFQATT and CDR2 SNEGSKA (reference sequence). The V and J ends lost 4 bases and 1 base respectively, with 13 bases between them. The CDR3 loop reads CSAKRTGENTEAFF. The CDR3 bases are TGCAGTGCTAAGCGGACCGGGGAGAACACTGAAGCTTTCTTT.

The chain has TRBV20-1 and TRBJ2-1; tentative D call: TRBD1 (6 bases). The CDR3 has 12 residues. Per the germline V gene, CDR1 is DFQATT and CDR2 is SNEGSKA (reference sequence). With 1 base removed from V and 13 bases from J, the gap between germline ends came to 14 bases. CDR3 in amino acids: CSARARQDLQFF. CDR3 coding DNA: TGCAGTGCTAGAGCGAGACAGGACCTCCAGTTCTTC.

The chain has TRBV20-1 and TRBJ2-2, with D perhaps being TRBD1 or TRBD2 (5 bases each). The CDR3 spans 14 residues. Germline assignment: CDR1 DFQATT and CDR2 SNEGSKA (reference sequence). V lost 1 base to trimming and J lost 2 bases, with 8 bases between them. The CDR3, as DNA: TGCAGTGCTAGAGTCGGGGCCAACACCGGGGAGCTGTTTTTT. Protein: CSARVGANTGELFF.

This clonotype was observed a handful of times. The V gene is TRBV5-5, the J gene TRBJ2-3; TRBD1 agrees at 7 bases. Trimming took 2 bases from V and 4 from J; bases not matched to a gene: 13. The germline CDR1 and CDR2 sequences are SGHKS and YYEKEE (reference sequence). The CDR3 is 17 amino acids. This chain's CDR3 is CASSFLGQTFISDTQYF. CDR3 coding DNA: TGTGCCAGCAGCTTTCTGGGACAGACTTTTATCTCAGATACGCAGTATTTT.

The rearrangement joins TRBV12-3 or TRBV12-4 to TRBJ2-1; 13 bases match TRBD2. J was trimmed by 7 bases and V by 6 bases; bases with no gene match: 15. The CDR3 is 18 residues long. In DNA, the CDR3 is TGTGCCAGCAGCGAAGGACTAGCGGGAGAGGTAACGGGTAATGAGCAGTTCTTC. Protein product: CASSEGLAGEVTGNEQFF.

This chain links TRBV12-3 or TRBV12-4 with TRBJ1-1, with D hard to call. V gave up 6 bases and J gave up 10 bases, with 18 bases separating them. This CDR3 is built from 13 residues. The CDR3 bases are TGTGCCAGCAGGGTTTTAGGGCCGTCGGGAGCTTTCTTT. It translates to CASRVLGPSGAFF.

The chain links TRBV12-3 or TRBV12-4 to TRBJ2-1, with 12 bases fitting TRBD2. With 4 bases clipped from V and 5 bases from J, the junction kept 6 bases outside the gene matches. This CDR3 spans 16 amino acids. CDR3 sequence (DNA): TGTGCCAGCAGTTCACGCGGACTAGCGGGACACAATGAGCAGTTCTTC. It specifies CASSSRGLAGHNEQFF.

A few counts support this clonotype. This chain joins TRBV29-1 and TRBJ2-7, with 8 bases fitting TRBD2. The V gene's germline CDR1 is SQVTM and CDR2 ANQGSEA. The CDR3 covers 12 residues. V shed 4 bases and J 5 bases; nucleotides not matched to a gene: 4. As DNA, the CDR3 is TGCAGCGTTGCGAGCGGGAGTGACGAGCAGTACTTC. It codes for CSVASGSDEQYF.

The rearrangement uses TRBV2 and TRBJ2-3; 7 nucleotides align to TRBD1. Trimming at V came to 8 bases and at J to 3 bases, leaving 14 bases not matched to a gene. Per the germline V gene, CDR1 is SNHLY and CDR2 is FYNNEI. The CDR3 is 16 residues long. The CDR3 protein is CASPGQRTTRTDTQYF. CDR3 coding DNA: TGTGCCAGCCCGGGACAGCGTACGACCCGGACAGATACGCAGTATTTT.

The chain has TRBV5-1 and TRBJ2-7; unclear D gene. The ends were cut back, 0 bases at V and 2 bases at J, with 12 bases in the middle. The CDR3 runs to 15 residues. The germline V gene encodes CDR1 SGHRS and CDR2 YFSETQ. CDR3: CASSLGVLETYEQYF. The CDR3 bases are TGCGCCAGCAGCTTGGGAGTTTTGGAAACCTACGAGCAGTACTTC.